The entry that follows covers one TCR beta chain sequence. Its matching antigen is unknown. Time point indicated: newly diagnosed, previously untreated cHL patient sample. Profiling relied on immunoSEQ multiplex PCR, and the TCRdb table lists in-frame clones only, not all of them. Among over 15,000 clones listed, about 90% were seen once. These data come from a study of PD-1 blockade in classical Hodgkin lymphoma. The V end lost 2 bases, the J end lost 8 bases, and 12 bases lay between the germline ends. The CDR3 spans 13 residues. Germline V gene data show CDR1 as SGHAT and CDR2 as FQNNGV. Study results and limitations: As was reported, newly diagnosed patients showed lower baseline TCR diversity than healthy donors did.

This TCR was sampled from a human donor with classical Hodgkin lymphoma. V is TRBV11-2 and J is TRBJ1-1; D is uncertain. The sample consisted of peripheral blood mononuclear cells (PBMCs). CDR3: CASSLRQMLEAFF. The CDR3 DNA follows: TGTGCCAGCAGCTTAAGGCAGATGCTAGAAGCTTTCTTT.